These T cell receptor beta chains were read from a single sample in a study of identical twins. TCRdb independently ran MiXCR on the 5' RACE reads; one entry per CDR3 protein. The repertoire holds over 200,000 distinct CDR3 sequences, with 10% as singletons. The source material was memory T cells sorted from blood. The receptor source for this set is a man in his forties or fifties in good health. Each CDR3 is given with its conserved first and last residue. D genes are given only for firm matches. Clone size appears in some rows only: once, few, many, or a class for an expanded clone.

d_gene,j_gene,abundance,v_gene,CDR3aa,CDR3nt
-,TRBJ1-5,-,TRBV12-3/TRBV12-4,CASSSRTHSNQPQHF,TGTGCCAGCAGTTCCCGGACCCATAGCAATCAGCCCCAGCATTTT
TRBD2,TRBJ2-7,many,TRBV27,CASSLSLAGLLGDEQYF,TGTGCCAGCAGTTTATCCCTAGCGGGACTCCTAGGCGACGAGCAGTACTTC
-,TRBJ1-6,-,TRBV7-2,CASSFVGASPLHF,TGTGCCAGCAGCTTCGTTGGGGCTTCACCCCTCCACTTT
-,TRBJ1-1,many,TRBV6-2/TRBV6-3,CASSLVENTEAFF,TGTGCCAGCAGTTTGGTAGAAAACACTGAAGCTTTCTTT
-,TRBJ2-1,few,TRBV7-2,CASSLTGYRNEQFF,TGTGCCAGCAGCTTAACGGGGTACAGAAATGAGCAGTTCTTC
-,TRBJ2-7,few,TRBV6-1,CASSTGWQPPREQYF,TGTGCCAGCAGTACCGGGTGGCAGCCTCCGAGGGAGCAGTACTTC
-,TRBJ2-3,-,TRBV6-2/TRBV6-3,CASSRAAQIRTDTQYF,TGTGCCAGCAGTAGGGCCGCACAGATCCGCACAGATACGCAGTATTTT
TRBD1,TRBJ2-3,few,TRBV6-6,CASRVPGGDTQYF,TGTGCCAGCAGGGTCCCAGGGGGCGATACGCAGTATTTT
TRBD2,TRBJ2-3,-,TRBV7-3,CATSAGGSSDTQYF,TGTGCCACTTCGGCCGGCGGGAGCTCGGATACGCAGTATTTT
-,TRBJ2-3,many,TRBV7-2,CASSLGGRPGRPDTQYF,TGTGCCAGCAGCTTAGGGGGGCGACCCGGGAGGCCAGATACGCAGTATTTT
TRBD2,TRBJ2-1,-,TRBV20-1,CSAPFSGSTLEQFF,TGCAGTGCGCCCTTTAGCGGGAGTACGCTTGAGCAGTTCTTC
-,TRBJ1-2,-,TRBV4-1,CASSQDGGSGGGSARGYTF,TGCGCCAGCAGCCAAGATGGGGGTTCCGGGGGCGGAAGTGCCCGGGGCTACACCTTC
-,TRBJ1-5,few,TRBV4-2,CASSKQGASNQPQHF,TGTGCCAGCAGCAAACAGGGTGCGAGCAATCAGCCCCAGCATTTT
TRBD1,TRBJ2-2,many,TRBV2,CASKLTGVTGELFF,TGTGCCAGCAAATTAACAGGGGTCACCGGGGAGCTGTTTTTT
-,TRBJ1-6,many,TRBV7-9,CASSGRNSPLHF,TGTGCCAGCAGCGGGCGTAATTCACCCCTCCACTTT
-,TRBJ2-5,few,TRBV7-7,CASSLAGGGETQYF,TGTGCTAGCAGCTTAGCCGGGGGAGGCGAGACCCAGTACTTC
TRBD2,TRBJ2-3,-,TRBV28,CASSSPGGGSTDTQYF,TGTGCCAGCAGTTCGCCTGGGGGGGGAAGCACAGATACGCAGTATTTT
TRBD1,TRBJ1-5,many,TRBV3-1,CASSQGTGDGNQPQHF,TGTGCCAGCAGCCAAGGAACAGGGGACGGCAATCAGCCCCAGCATTTT
TRBD2,TRBJ2-1,few,TRBV24-1,CATRASGGGYNEQFF,TGTGCCACCAGGGCGAGCGGGGGGGGATACAATGAGCAGTTCTTC
TRBD2,TRBJ2-5,few,TRBV5-1,CASSSTSGGVVETQYF,TGCGCCAGCAGCTCGACTAGCGGGGGGGTAGTAGAGACCCAGTACTTC
-,TRBJ1-6,many,TRBV4-1,CASSPLNSPLHF,TGCGCCAGCAGCCCTCTCAATTCACCCCTCCACTTT
TRBD2,TRBJ2-3,-,TRBV5-6,CASSFELAGVATDTQYF,TGTGCCAGCAGCTTTGAGTTAGCGGGAGTAGCCACAGATACGCAGTATTTT
TRBD1,TRBJ2-5,-,TRBV18,CASSHRGQIQETQYF,TGTGCCAGCTCGCACCGGGGACAGATACAAGAGACCCAGTACTTC
-,TRBJ2-7,many,TRBV20-1,CSASASSYEQYF,TGCAGTGCTAGTGCCAGTAGCTACGAGCAGTACTTC
-,TRBJ1-4,many,TRBV12-3/TRBV12-4,CASSRKGATNEKLFF,TGTGCCAGCAGCCGAAAGGGGGCAACTAATGAAAAACTGTTTTTT
TRBD2,TRBJ2-1,few,TRBV27,CASRQLAGIDEQFF,TGTGCCAGCAGGCAACTAGCGGGAATCGATGAGCAGTTCTTC
-,TRBJ2-1,-,TRBV5-1,CATASQNNEQFF,TGCGCCACCGCCTCCCAGAACAATGAGCAGTTCTTC
TRBD2,TRBJ2-1,-,TRBV9,CASSGGTSGHNEQFF,TGTGCCAGCAGCGGAGGGACTAGCGGTCACAATGAGCAGTTCTTC